The 8 T cell receptor beta chains below come from one sample, sequenced in a study of Ad26.COV2.S vaccination and SARS-CoV-2 variants. The repertoire was sequenced with immunoSEQ multiplex PCR; TCRdb's copy has only in-frame clones and lacks some. The sample holds over 85,000 clones, 82% seen once. The starting material was peripheral blood, obtained after recovery from COVID-19. The receptors were sampled from a human donor who had recovered from COVID-19.

The V call is TRBV2, the J call TRBJ2-7; TRBD1 might be the D (5 bases). Trimming took off 2 bases at V and 6 bases at J, with 8 bases between the two ends. From germline, CDR1 is SNHLY and CDR2 FYNNEI. There are 12 residues in the CDR3. The CDR3 loop is CASSEYRGEQYF. The CDR3 nucleotides read TGTGCCAGCAGTGAATATAGGGGCGAGCAGTACTTC.

The genes are TRBV4-2 and TRBJ1-6; the match to TRBD1 covers 9 bases. Germline-derived CDR1 and CDR2 are LGHNA and YNFKEQ. V shed 3 bases, J shed 10 bases, and the junction held 10 bases outside the gene matches. The CDR3 sequence is 16 residues long. The CDR3 DNA sequence: TGTGCCAGCAGCCATTCCCCCAGGACAGGGGAATCACCCCTCCACTTT. Its translation: CASSHSPRTGESPLHF.

This clone was seen more than once but under ten times. This CDR3 is CSALGPDNEKLFF. The CDR3 bases are TGCAGCGCCTTAGGGCCCGATAATGAAAAACTGTTTTTT. This chain uses TRBV29-1 with TRBJ1-4; D gene ambiguous. The CDR3 length is 13 residues. Looked up from germline, CDR1 is SQVTM and CDR2 is ANQGSEA. Trimming removed 7 bases at V and 4 bases at J, with 13 bases between.

This clone showed up just once. V is TRBV7-2 and J is TRBJ2-7, with D unclear. Trimming cost V 1 base and J 4 bases, with 5 bases left between them. Per the germline V gene, CDR1 is SGHTA and CDR2 is FQGNSA. The length of the CDR3 is 12 residues. CDR3 amino acids: CASSLVVYEQYF. The CDR3 region has the DNA TGTGCCAGCAGCTTAGTGGTTTACGAGCAGTACTTC.

This clone has just a few counts. The rearrangement joins TRBV19 to TRBJ2-6, with D tentatively TRBD2 (6 bases). This CDR3 region has 16 residues. CDR1 and CDR2 from the germline V gene are LNHDA and SQIVND (reference sequence). The V and J ends lost 5 bases and 0 bases respectively, with 11 bases between them. The CDR3 nucleotides are TGTGCCAGTAGTTTTGGGGGGAGCTCTGGGGCCAACGTCCTGACTTTC. Protein sequence: CASSFGGSSGANVLTF.

The J gene is TRBJ1-1, the V gene TRBV4-2; 7 bases are shared with TRBD1. Trimming took 0 bases from V and 0 from J; bases not matched to a gene: 10. The CDR3 has 18 amino acids. The germline V gene encodes CDR1 LGHNA and CDR2 YNFKEQ. In nucleotides, the CDR3 is TGTGCCAGCAGCCAAGAGCACAGGGGATTTAACATGAACACTGAAGCTTTCTTT. It specifies CASSQEHRGFNMNTEAFF.

This chain connects TRBV28 to TRBJ2-4, with D uncertain. The V gene lost 7 bases and the J gene lost 5 bases, with 9 bases spanning the gap. Germline-derived CDR1 and CDR2 are MDHEN and SYDVKM. The CDR3 spans 12 residues. CDR3 residues: CASTGPENIQYF. The CDR3 DNA follows: TGTGCCAGCACAGGTCCTGAAAACATTCAGTACTTC.

This clone was counted many times. The V gene is TRBV28, the J gene TRBJ2-2; 8 bases are shared with TRBD2. V gave up 9 bases and J gave up 7 bases; unmatched junction bases: 7. This CDR3 has 13 amino acids. The germline CDR1 and CDR2 sequences are MDHEN and SYDVKM. The CDR3 loop is CARERELIGELFF. The CDR3 bases are TGTGCCAGAGAGCGGGAGTTGATCGGGGAGCTGTTTTTT.